The 14 T cell receptor beta chains below were found in one sample sequenced in a study of regulatory T cells in long-lasting Graves disease. The time point denotes: persistent/refractory GD, antithyroid drugs over 5 years with positive TRAb. PBMC-extracted RNA yielded the TCR library. Arm-PCR of CDR3 regions with iRepertoire HTBI primers generated TCR beta libraries. TCRdb independently ran MiXCR on the multiplex PCR reads; one entry per CDR3 protein. The repertoire holds around 400,000 distinct CDR3 sequences, roughly a quarter seen once, with over 25% in the top ten. Material: peripheral blood mononuclear cells (PBMCs), obtained when the disease was refractory, from a patient treated with antithyroid drugs. The receptor set was obtained from a female donor with Graves disease.

V is TRBV30 and J is TRBJ1-4; perhaps TRBD1 as D (5 bases). The germline CDR1 and CDR2 sequences are GTSNPN and SVGIG (reference sequence). There are 15 residues in the CDR3. The germline V and J ends were trimmed by 0 bases and 2 bases, with 10 bases remaining between them. DNA for the CDR3: TGTGCCTGGAGTGTGGGGCAGATCACTAATGAAAAACTGTTTTTT. Protein sequence: CAWSVGQITNEKLFF.

This clonotype was observed a few times. This chain joins TRBV20-1 and TRBJ1-2; 10 bases map to TRBD1. V lost 3 bases to trimming and J lost 5 bases; unmatched junction nucleotides: 9. The CDR3 covers 15 residues. The germline V gene has CDR1 DFQATT and CDR2 SNEGSKA (reference sequence). The CDR3 is CSASFGQGVEYGYTF. Written as DNA, the CDR3 is TGCAGTGCTAGTTTTGGACAGGGGGTGGAATATGGCTACACCTTC.

This clonotype has at least ten counts. The chain couples TRBV20-1 to TRBJ1-5; TRBD1 might be the D (5 bases). The CDR3 contains 20 residues. CDR1 and CDR2 (germline): DFQATT, SNEGSKA (reference sequence). Trimming pared 1 base from V and 0 bases from J, leaving 25 bases between. For the CDR3, the DNA is TGCAGTGCTAGAGTTGTCCCGGGACCCGACTTCCCGTATAGCAATCAGCCCCAGCATTTT. This sequence encodes CSARVVPGPDFPYSNQPQHF.

The rearrangement links TRBV5-1 to TRBJ2-2; 14 bases align to TRBD2. The CDR3 runs 18 residues. V was clipped by 4 bases and J by 4 bases; unmatched bases: 9. Germline-derived CDR1 and CDR2 are SGHRS and YFSETQ. The CDR3 nucleotides are TGCGCCAGCAGCGGGGGACTAGCGGGAGCCGTGAGCACCGGGGAGCTGTTTTTT. Translating it yields CASSGGLAGAVSTGELFF.

This sequence joins TRBV6-1 and TRBJ1-5, with D unresolved. Trimming pared 8 bases from V and 10 bases from J, leaving 15 bases between. The length of the CDR3 is 12 residues. The germline V gene has CDR1 MNHNS and CDR2 SASEGT. CDR3 coding DNA: TGTGCCAGCGGAACGCCCCACGACCCCCAGCATTTT. Translating it yields CASGTPHDPQHF.

This clonotype was counted between two and nine times. The chain is built from TRBV13 and TRBJ1-1; D not resolved. The V and J ends lost 4 bases and 5 bases respectively, with 8 bases between them. Germline CDR1 is PRHDT and CDR2 is FYEKMQ (reference sequence). This CDR3 has 12 residues. This CDR3 is CASSSLRTEAFF. The CDR3 coding sequence is TGTGCCAGCAGCTCCCTAAGGACTGAAGCTTTCTTT.

This clonotype was detected many times. The J gene is TRBJ1-5, the V gene TRBV2, with 9 bases fitting TRBD1. CDR3 length equals 14 residues. J lost 5 bases, V lost 4 bases, and 3 bases had no gene match. Germline loops: CDR1 SNHLY, CDR2 FYNNEI. Here the CDR3 reads CASSAGQGHQPQHF. CDR3 bases: TGTGCCAGCAGTGCGGGACAGGGCCATCAGCCCCAGCATTTT.

This clonotype showed up just a few times. V usage is TRBV2 and J usage is TRBJ1-6; possible D gene TRBD1, 6 bases. The ends were cut back, 7 bases at V and 6 bases at J, with 13 bases in the middle. This CDR3 contains 14 residues. Germline V CDR1 and CDR2: SNHLY, FYNNEI. The CDR3 reads CASIAGQANSPLHF. The CDR3 DNA sequence: TGTGCCAGCATTGCGGGACAAGCTAATTCACCCCTCCACTTT.

There are a few counts of this clonotype. The chain recombines TRBV12-3 or TRBV12-4 with TRBJ1-2; D is undetermined. CDR3 size: 15 residues. The V end was cut by 6 bases, the J end by 5 bases, with 19 bases between. The CDR3 nucleotides are TGTGCCAGCAGCCTACTCCCGGGCCTCCCGTATGGCTACACCTTC. This encodes CASSLLPGLPYGYTF.

This clonotype came up many times. The chain recombines TRBV18 with TRBJ1-1; D remains ambiguous. With 3 bases removed from V and 2 bases from J, the gap between germline ends came to 10 bases. Germline V gene data show CDR1 as KGHSH and CDR2 as LQKENI. The CDR3 totals 14 residues. CDR3 protein: CASSPDQVNTEAFF. The CDR3 DNA reads as TGTGCCAGCTCACCGGATCAGGTCAACACTGAAGCTTTCTTT.

This clonotype was picked up many times. This chain connects TRBV19 to TRBJ1-2; 8 nucleotides match TRBD1. The CDR3 extends over 16 amino acids. CDR1 and CDR2 (germline): LNHDA, SQIVND (reference sequence). With 10 bases clipped from V and 4 bases from J, the junction kept 17 bases outside the gene matches. The chain's CDR3 is CATTGQGKTLVYGYTF. The CDR3 DNA is TGTGCCACCACCGGACAGGGCAAAACCCTCGTCTATGGCTACACCTTC.

This clonotype came up many times. This chain links TRBV10-3 with TRBJ1-2, with a tentative D call TRBD1 (5 bases). Trimming shortened V by 0 bases and J by 2 bases, and 10 bases separated the two germline ends. The CDR3 covers 15 residues. Germline CDR1 reads ENHRY; CDR2 reads SYGVKD. CDR3: CAISESGRTNYGYTF. The CDR3 DNA is TGTGCCATCAGTGAGTCGGGACGGACAAACTATGGCTACACCTTC.

The chain couples TRBV14 to TRBJ2-2; TRBD1 might be the D (5 bases). The CDR3 runs to 14 residues. Germline V CDR1 and CDR2: SGHDN, FVKESK. V was shortened by 1 base and J by 5 bases, with 8 bases between the two germline ends. CDR3 sequence: CASSQGYRTGELFF. The CDR3 bases are TGTGCCAGCAGCCAAGGGTACAGGACCGGGGAGCTGTTTTTT.

This clonotype was picked up a small number of times. The V gene is TRBV6-7, the J gene TRBJ2-7; possibly TRBD1 for D (7 bases). TRBV6-7 is recorded as an ORF, its role being uncertain. This CDR3 is built from 17 residues. Trimming removed 6 bases at V and 3 bases at J, with 24 bases between. The chain's CDR3 is CASSDTGPDREDYEQYF. The DNA of the CDR3 is TGTGCCAGCAGCGACACCGGACCAGACAGGGAGGACTACGAGCAGTACTTC.